What follows are 2 T cell receptor beta chains derived from one specimen sequenced in a study of control samples from healthy donors and cancer patients. Sequencing used immunoSEQ multiplex PCR; TCRdb keeps in-frame clones, though not all of them. This table holds 260,000 or so clones, almost 85% found once. The source material was PBMCs. These TCRs come from a woman in her sixties or seventies with lung cancer.

The chain has TRBV5-1 and TRBJ1-4; D may be TRBD1 (6 bases). Germline-derived CDR1 and CDR2 are SGHRS and YFSETQ. There are 15 residues in the CDR3. Trimming cost V 3 bases and J 7 bases, with 16 bases left between them. CDR3 sequence: CASSSQGGPGEKLFF. CDR3 DNA: TGCGCCAGCAGCTCACAGGGCGGGCCCGGTGAAAAACTGTTTTTT.

The CDR3 loop reads CASSVERAADTQYF. The CDR3 DNA follows: TGTGCCAGCAGCGTAGAACGGGCGGCAGATACGCAGTATTTT. The rearrangement uses TRBV9 and TRBJ2-3; D gene uncertain. Trimming took off 0 bases at V and 4 bases at J, with 9 bases between the two ends. The CDR3 contains 14 residues. Per the germline V gene, CDR1 is SGDLS and CDR2 is YYNGEE.